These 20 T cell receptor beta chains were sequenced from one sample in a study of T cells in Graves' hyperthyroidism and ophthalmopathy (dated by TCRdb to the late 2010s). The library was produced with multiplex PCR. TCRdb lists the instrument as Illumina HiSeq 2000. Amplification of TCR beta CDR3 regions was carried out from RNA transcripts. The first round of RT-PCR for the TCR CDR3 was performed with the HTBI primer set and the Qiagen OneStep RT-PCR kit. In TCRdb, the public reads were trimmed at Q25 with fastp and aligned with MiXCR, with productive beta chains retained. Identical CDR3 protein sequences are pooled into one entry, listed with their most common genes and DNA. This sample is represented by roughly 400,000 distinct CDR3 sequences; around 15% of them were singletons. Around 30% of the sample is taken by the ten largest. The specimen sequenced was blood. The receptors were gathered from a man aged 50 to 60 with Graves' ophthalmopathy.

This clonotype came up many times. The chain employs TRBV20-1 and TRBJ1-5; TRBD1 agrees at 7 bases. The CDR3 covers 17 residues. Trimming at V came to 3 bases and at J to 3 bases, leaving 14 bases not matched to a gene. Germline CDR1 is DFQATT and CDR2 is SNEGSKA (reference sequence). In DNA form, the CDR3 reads TGCAGTGCTAGTCAACAACAGGGGTTCGGCCCCAATCAGCCCCAGCATTTT. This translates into CSASQQQGFGPNQPQHF.

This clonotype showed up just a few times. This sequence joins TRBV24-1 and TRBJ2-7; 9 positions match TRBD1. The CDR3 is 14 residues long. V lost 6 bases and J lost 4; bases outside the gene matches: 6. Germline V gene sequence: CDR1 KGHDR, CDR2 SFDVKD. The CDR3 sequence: CATSPGQGSYEQYF. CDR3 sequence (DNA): TGTGCCACCAGTCCGGGACAGGGCTCGTACGAGCAGTACTTC.

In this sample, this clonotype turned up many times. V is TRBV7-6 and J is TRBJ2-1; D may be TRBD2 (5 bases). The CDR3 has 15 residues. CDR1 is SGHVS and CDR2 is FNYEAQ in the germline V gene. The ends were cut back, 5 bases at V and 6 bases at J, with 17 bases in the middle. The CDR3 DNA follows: TGTGCCAGCAGCCAATTCGGAGGAGCGAGCAATGAGCAGTTCTTC. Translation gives CASSQFGGASNEQFF.

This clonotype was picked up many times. CDR3 sequence: CASSQRGGYTF. For the CDR3, the DNA is TGTGCCAGCAGCCAACGGGGTGGCTACACCTTC. This rearrangement joins TRBV3-1 to TRBJ1-2; D unresolved. The CDR3 runs 11 residues. Germline CDR1 and CDR2: LGHDT and YNNKEL (reference sequence). V was cut by 2 bases and J by 7 bases, with 5 bases left in between.

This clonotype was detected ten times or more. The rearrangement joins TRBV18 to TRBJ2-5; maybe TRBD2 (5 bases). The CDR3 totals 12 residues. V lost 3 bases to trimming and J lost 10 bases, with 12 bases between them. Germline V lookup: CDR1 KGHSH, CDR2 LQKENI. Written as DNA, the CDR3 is TGTGCCAGCTCACCGGGAGTGGTGGGCCAGTACTTC. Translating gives CASSPGVVGQYF.

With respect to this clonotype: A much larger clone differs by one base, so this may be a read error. CDR3 region: CASSRGTASYNKQFF. The CDR3 nucleotides read TGTGCCAGCAGCCGGGGCACGGCATCATACAATAAGCAGTTCTTC. The chain carries TRBV7-3 and TRBJ2-1; D tentatively fits TRBD1 or TRBD2 (5 bases each). This CDR3 region has 15 residues. Germline CDR1 is SGHTA and CDR2 is FQGTGA.

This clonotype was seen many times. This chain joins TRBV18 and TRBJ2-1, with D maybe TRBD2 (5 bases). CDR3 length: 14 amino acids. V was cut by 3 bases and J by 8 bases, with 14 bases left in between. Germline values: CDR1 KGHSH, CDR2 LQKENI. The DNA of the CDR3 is TGTGCCAGCTCACCGTCGGCTAGCTTCCATGAGCAGTTCTTC. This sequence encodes CASSPSASFHEQFF.

CDR3 coding DNA: TGTGCCAGCAGTTACCCCCCCGGGACTAGCGGGAGGGCCTACGAGCAGTACTTC. Translated, it gives CASSYPPGTSGRAYEQYF. The chain uses TRBV12-3 or TRBV12-4 and TRBJ2-7; 16 bases match TRBD2. This CDR3 has 18 amino acids. V dropped 4 bases and J dropped 2; count of bases not matched to a gene: 8.

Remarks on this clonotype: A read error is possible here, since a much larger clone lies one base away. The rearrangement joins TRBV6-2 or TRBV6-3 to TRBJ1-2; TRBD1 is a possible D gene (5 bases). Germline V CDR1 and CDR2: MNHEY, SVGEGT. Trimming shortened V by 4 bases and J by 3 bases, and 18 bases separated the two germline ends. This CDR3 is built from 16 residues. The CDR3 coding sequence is TGTGCCAGCAGTTCCACGGCAGGGTCCCATTACTATGGCTACACCTTC. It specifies CASSSTAGSHYYGYTF.

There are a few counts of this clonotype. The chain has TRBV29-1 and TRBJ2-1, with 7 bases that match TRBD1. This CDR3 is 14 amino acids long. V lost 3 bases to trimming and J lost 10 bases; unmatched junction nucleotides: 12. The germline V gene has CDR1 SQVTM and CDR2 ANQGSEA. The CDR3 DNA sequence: TGCAGCGTTGACGTGACAGGGCTCTTCCGGGAGCAGTTCTTC. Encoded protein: CSVDVTGLFREQFF.

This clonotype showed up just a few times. Here the CDR3 reads CASSLTGEKQYF. CDR3 DNA: TGTGCCAGCAGTTTAACGGGGGAAAAGCAGTACTTC. The V gene is TRBV12-3 or TRBV12-4, the J gene TRBJ2-7; TRBD2 is a possible D gene (6 bases). Trimming took off 2 bases at V and 8 bases at J, with 10 bases between the two ends. The CDR3 is 12 amino acids.

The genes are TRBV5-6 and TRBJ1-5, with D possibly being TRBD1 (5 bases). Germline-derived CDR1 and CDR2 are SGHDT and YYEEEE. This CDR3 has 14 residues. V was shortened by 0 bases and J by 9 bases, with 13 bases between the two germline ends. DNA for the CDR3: TGTGCCAGCAGCTTGGGACAGCGGCCGGGGCCCCAGCATTTT. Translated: CASSLGQRPGPQHF.

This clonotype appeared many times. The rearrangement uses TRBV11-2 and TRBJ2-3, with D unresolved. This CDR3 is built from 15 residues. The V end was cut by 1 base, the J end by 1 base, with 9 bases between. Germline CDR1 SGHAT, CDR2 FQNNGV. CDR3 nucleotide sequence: TGTGCCAGCAGCTTAGTCGGCGCGGGCACAGATACGCAGTATTTT. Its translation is CASSLVGAGTDTQYF.

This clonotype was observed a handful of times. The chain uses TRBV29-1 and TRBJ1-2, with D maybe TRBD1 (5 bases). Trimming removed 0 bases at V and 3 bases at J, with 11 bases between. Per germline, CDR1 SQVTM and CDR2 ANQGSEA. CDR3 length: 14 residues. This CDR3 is CSVEDRANYYGYTF. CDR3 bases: TGCAGCGTTGAAGACAGGGCCAACTACTATGGCTACACCTTC.

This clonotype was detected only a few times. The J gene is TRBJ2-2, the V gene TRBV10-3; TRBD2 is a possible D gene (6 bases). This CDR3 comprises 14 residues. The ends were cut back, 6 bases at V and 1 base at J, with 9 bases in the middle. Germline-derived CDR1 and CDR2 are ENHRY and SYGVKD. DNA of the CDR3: TGTGCCATCAGGGGTAGCGGGAACACCGGGGAGCTGTTTTTT. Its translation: CAIRGSGNTGELFF.

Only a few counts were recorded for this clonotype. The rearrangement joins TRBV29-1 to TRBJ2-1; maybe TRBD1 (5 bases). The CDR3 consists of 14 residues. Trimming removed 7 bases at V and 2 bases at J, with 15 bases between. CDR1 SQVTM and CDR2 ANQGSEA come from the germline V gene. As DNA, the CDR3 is TGCAGCGGGACGTGGGGCGGAACCTACAATGAGCAGTTCTTC. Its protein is CSGTWGGTYNEQFF.

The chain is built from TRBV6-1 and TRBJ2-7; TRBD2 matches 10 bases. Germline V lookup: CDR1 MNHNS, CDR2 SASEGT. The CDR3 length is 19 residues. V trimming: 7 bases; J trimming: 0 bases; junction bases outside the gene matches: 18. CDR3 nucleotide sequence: TGTGCCAGCACCAAGGAAGGACTAGCGGTAGGAGGGGTCTCCTACGAGCAGTACTTC. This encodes CASTKEGLAVGGVSYEQYF.

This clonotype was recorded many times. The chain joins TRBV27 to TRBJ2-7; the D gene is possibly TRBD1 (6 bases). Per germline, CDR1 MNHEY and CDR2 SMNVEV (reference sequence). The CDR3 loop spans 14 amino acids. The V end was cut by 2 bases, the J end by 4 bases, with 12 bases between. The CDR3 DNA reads TGTGCCAGCAGTTTAGGCGACAGGAGGTACGAGCAGTACTTC. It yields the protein CASSLGDRRYEQYF.

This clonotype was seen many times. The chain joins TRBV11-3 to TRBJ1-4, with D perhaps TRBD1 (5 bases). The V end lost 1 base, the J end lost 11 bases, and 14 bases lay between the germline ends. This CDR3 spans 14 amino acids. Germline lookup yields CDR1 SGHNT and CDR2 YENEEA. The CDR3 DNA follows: TGTGCCAGCAGCTTAGGGGACGGACCCATGAAACTGTTTTTT. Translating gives CASSLGDGPMKLFF.

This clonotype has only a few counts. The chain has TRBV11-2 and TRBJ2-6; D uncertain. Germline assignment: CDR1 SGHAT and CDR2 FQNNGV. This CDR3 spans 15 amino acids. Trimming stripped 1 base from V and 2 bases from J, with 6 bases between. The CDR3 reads CASSLVRTGANVLTF. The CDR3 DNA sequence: TGTGCCAGCAGCTTAGTGCGCACTGGGGCCAACGTCCTGACTTTC.